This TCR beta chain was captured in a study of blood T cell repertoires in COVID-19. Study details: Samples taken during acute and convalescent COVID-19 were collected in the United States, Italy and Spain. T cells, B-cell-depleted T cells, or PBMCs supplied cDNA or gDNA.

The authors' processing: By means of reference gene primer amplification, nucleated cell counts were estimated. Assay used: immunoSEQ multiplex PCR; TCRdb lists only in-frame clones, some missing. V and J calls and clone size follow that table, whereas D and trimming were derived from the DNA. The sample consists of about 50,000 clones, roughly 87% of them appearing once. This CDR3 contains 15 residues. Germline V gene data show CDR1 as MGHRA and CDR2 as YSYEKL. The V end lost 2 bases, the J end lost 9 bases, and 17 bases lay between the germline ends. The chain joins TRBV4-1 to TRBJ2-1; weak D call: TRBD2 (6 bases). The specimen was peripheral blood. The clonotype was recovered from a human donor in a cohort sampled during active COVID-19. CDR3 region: CASSQLPGEVGEQFF. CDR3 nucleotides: TGCGCCAGCAGCCAACTACCGGGAGAAGTGGGTGAGCAGTTCTTC.